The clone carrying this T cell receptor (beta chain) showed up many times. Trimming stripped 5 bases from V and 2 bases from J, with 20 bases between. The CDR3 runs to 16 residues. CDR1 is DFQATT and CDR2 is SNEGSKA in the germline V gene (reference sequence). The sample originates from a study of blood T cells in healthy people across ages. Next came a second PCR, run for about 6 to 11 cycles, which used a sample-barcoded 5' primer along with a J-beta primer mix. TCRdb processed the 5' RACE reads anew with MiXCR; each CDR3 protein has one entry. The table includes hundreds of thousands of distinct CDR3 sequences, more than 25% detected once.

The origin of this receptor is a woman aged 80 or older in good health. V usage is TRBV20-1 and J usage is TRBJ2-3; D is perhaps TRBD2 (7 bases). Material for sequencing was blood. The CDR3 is CSAQTVEGGHTDTQYF. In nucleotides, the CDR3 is TGCAGTGCTCAGACCGTGGAGGGGGGGCACACAGATACGCAGTATTTT.